The clone carrying this TCR beta chain showed up many times. Its matching antigen is unknown. This sample was taken from a study of spatial heterogeneity in lung cancer. Every individual TCR cDNA molecule carried its own unique molecular identifier, which allowed correction of PCR and sequencing errors. TCRdb recomputed calls from the 5' RACE reads with MiXCR, one row per CDR3 protein. The data contain about 10,000 distinct CDR3 sequences, less than 15% of them singletons. Time point here: sample taken at primary tumor resection. Patients with untreated early-stage non-small cell lung cancer, numbering 72, were the donors. Material for sequencing was whole RNA from tumor, nontumor lung or frozen PBMC, left unsorted. The CDR3 is made up of 13 amino acids. Germline CDR1 reads SGHTA; CDR2 reads FQGTGA. V was pared by 1 base and J by 4 bases, with 7 bases between. Study conclusions and caveats: The number of expanded tumor alpha and beta chains correlated with mutation number.

The receptor was isolated from a male donor with early-stage non-small cell lung cancer. The chain couples TRBV7-3 to TRBJ1-1, with D tentatively TRBD1 (5 bases). Sequencing was performed on lung tumor tissue, taken at surgery. CDR3 amino acids: CASSLRGSTEAFF. The DNA for the CDR3 is TGTGCCAGCAGCTTAAGGGGCAGCACTGAAGCTTTCTTT.